This T cell receptor (beta chain) comes out of a study of cytomegalovirus exposure and HLA in healthy donors. Germline V gives CDR1 KGHSH, CDR2 LQKENI. This CDR3 region has 15 residues. V was pared by 3 bases and J by 5 bases, with 16 bases between. PCR involved 60 Vbeta and 13 Jbeta primers. Assay: immunoSEQ multiplex PCR; the TCRdb copy retains only in-frame clones and omits some. The repertoire has under 250,000 clones, 75% to 90% of them found once; the top ten carry roughly 0.7%. General study points: In a later analysis, compared with equally common non-associated chains, HLA-associated beta chains were more expanded. Later analysis demonstrated an association between a missense DCLRE1C variant and TCR beta V- and J-gene trimming. In a later analysis, an Asian-associated ancestry cluster reportedly showed fewer N-insertions than the approximately 660-donor mean.

On this clone: The antigen remains undetermined.

This TCR was sampled from a boy younger than 10 in good health and CMV-seronegative. Sample: PBMCs. This chain uses TRBV18 with TRBJ1-1; D gene uncertain. The CDR3 reads CASSPETAGRTEAFF. The CDR3 bases are TGTGCCAGCTCACCCGAGACGGCAGGAAGGACTGAAGCTTTCTTT.